These 23 T cell receptor beta chains came from one sample sequenced in a study of T-cell memory formation after mild COVID-19. From the 5' RACE reads, TCRdb called clonotypes with MiXCR, one entry per CDR3 protein. In the table there are about 320,000 distinct CDR3 sequences, more than 13% of which are singletons. The specimen sequenced was PBMCs or a T cell subset sorted from them (not recorded which). The receptors shown here come from a man aged 18 to 29 who had mild COVID-19 (a few samples of this study predate the infection). Cell type and time point are not known.

Only a few counts were recorded for this clonotype. The V and J genes are TRBV6-5 and TRBJ1-5; D not resolved. The V end lost 6 bases, the J end lost 3 bases, and 9 bases lay between the germline ends. The germline CDR1 and CDR2 sequences are MNHEY and SVGAGI. There are 13 residues in the CDR3. CDR3 DNA: TGTGCCAGCAGGTACAGCTCCAATCAGCCCCAGCATTTT. It yields the protein CASRYSSNQPQHF.

The chain uses TRBV7-9 and TRBJ2-2; D may be TRBD2 (7 bases). This CDR3 region has 17 residues. Trimming took off 5 bases at V and 4 bases at J, with 20 bases between the two ends. The germline CDR1 and CDR2 sequences are SEHNR and FQNEAQ (reference sequence). The CDR3 sequence: CASSPVGGRRGTGELFF. CDR3 nucleotides: TGTGCCAGCAGCCCGGTCGGGGGGCGACGGGGCACCGGGGAGCTGTTTTTT. The variable domain in full, with the rest retrieved from reference TRBV7-9 and TRBJ2-2, is DTGVSQNPRHKITKRGQNVTFRCDPISEHNRLYWYRQTLGQGPEFLTYFQNEAQLEKSRLLSDRFSAERPKGSFSTLEIQRTEQGDSAMYLCASSPVGGRRGTGELFFGEGSRLTVL.

The CDR3 DNA reads TGTGCCAGCAGCTTAGTGGGGGAGGGGACCCAGTACTTC. Its translation: CASSLVGEGTQYF. The chain joins TRBV11-2 to TRBJ2-5; 7 positions match TRBD2. The V segment lost 1 base and the J segment 7 bases; nucleotides outside the gene matches: 3. CDR3 size: 13 residues. The germline V gene has CDR1 SGHAT and CDR2 FQNNGV.

This clonotype came up many times. This chain links TRBV29-1 with TRBJ2-5; D not certain. V dropped 4 bases and J dropped 1 base, with 7 bases sitting between them. Germline assignment: CDR1 SQVTM and CDR2 ANQGSEA. The CDR3 loop spans 12 amino acids. In nucleotides, the CDR3 is TGCAGCGTTGTGCCAGGCCAAGAGACCCAGTACTTC. Amino acids: CSVVPGQETQYF. Combining the CDR3 with reference TRBV29-1 and TRBJ2-5 gives the whole variable domain SAVISQKPSRDICQRGTSLTIQCQVDSQVTMMFWYRQQPGQSLTLIATANQGSEATYESGFVIDKFPISRPNLTFSTLTVSNMSPEDSSIYLCSVVPGQETQYFGPGTRLLVL.

This chain connects TRBV6-1 to TRBJ1-5, with D possibly being TRBD1 (5 bases). The CDR3 is 16 residues long. V was pared by 2 bases and J by 7 bases, with 18 bases between. The germline V gene has CDR1 MNHNS and CDR2 SASEGT. CDR3 amino acids: CASSEPSNVRGQPQHF. CDR3 nucleotides: TGTGCCAGCAGTGAACCCTCTAACGTGAGGGGACAGCCCCAGCATTTT.

V and J are TRBV18 and TRBJ2-5; D call uncertain. The CDR3 extends over 13 amino acids. V was clipped by 6 bases and J by 5 bases, with 13 bases between them. Germline CDR1 reads KGHSH; CDR2 reads LQKENI. CDR3 residues: CASSQNTEETQYF. Written as DNA, the CDR3 is TGTGCCAGCTCCCAAAACACTGAGGAGACCCAGTACTTC.

This clonotype was seen at least ten times. The rearrangement links TRBV4-3 to TRBJ1-5; no reliable D call. The germline V gene encodes CDR1 LGHNA and CDR2 YSLEER. Trimming shortened V by 3 bases and J by 4 bases, and 7 bases separated the two germline ends. This CDR3 region has 13 residues. Here the CDR3 DNA reads TGCGCCAGCAGCCACGGAGAGAATCAGCCCCAGCATTTT. Protein product: CASSHGENQPQHF.

This clonotype was observed a handful of times. The chain combines TRBV11-2 with TRBJ2-5; a possible D gene is TRBD2 (6 bases). V shed 3 bases and J shed 1 base, with 9 bases lying between them. The CDR3 is 14 residues long. Per the germline V gene, CDR1 is SGHAT and CDR2 is FQNNGV. The CDR3 loop is CASSFGGTQETQYF. In DNA form, the CDR3 reads TGTGCCAGCAGCTTCGGGGGAACCCAAGAGACCCAGTACTTC.

J is TRBJ2-5 and V is TRBV18; 8 bases align to TRBD1. Germline CDR1 is KGHSH and CDR2 is LQKENI. Losses at the gene ends were 0 bases for V and 5 bases for J; bases not matched to a gene: 5. The CDR3 length is 15 residues. This CDR3 reads CASSPPGRGQETQYF. CDR3 DNA: TGTGCCAGCTCACCACCGGGCAGGGGGCAGGAGACCCAGTACTTC.

The genes are TRBV24-1 and TRBJ2-3; 10 bases align to TRBD2. In germline, CDR1 is KGHDR, CDR2 SFDVKD. The CDR3 length is 16 residues. The J segment lost 1 base and the V segment lost 1 base, leaving 1 base of the junction unmatched. The CDR3 nucleotides read TGTGCCACCAGTGATTTTCTAGCGGGGGGCACAGATACGCAGTATTTT. Translated, it gives CATSDFLAGGTDTQYF.

This clonotype was counted ten times or more. The chain carries TRBV11-2 and TRBJ2-2; D is possibly TRBD1 (7 bases). The length of the CDR3 is 15 residues. The ends were cut back, 7 bases at V and 1 base at J, with 13 bases in the middle. Germline V gene lookup returns CDR1 SGHAT and CDR2 FQNNGV. The DNA of the CDR3 is TGTGCCAGCATCCGACAGGGACTGAACACCGGGGAGCTGTTTTTT. It specifies CASIRQGLNTGELFF. The full variable domain, rest sourced from reference TRBV11-2 and TRBJ2-2, is EAGVAQSPRYKIIEKRQSVAFWCNPISGHATLYWYQQILGQGPKLLIQFQNNGVVDDSQLPKDRFSAERLKGVDSTLKIQPAKLEDSAVYLCASIRQGLNTGELFFGEGSRLTVL.

The rearrangement uses TRBV21-1 and TRBJ1-5; the table assigns TRBD1, which was not confirmed against the DNA. TRBV21-1 constitutes a pseudogene. The CDR3 extends over 19 amino acids. CDR3 residues: CASSTRGDGTGTSNQPQHF. CDR3 nucleotide sequence: TGTGCCAGCAGCACCAGAGGGGATGGGACAGGAACAAGCAATCAGCCCCAGCATTTT.

The chain uses TRBV12-3 or TRBV12-4 and TRBJ1-1; a weak D match, TRBD1 (5 bases). The V end was cut by 3 bases, the J end by 5 bases, with 10 bases between. This CDR3 is 13 amino acids long. CDR3 DNA: TGTGCCAGCAGTTTTGGGGGAATGACTGAAGCTTTCTTT. This encodes CASSFGGMTEAFF.

The V gene is TRBV20-1, the J gene TRBJ1-6; D may be TRBD1 (5 bases). Germline loops: CDR1 DFQATT, CDR2 SNEGSKA (reference sequence). The germline V and J ends were trimmed by 0 bases and 10 bases, with 16 bases remaining between them. There are 15 residues in the CDR3. CDR3 sequence (DNA): TGCAGTGCTAGAGATGTCCTCCAGGGAGGATCACCCCTCCACTTT. The encoded protein is CSARDVLQGGSPLHF.

This clonotype was observed a few times. The rearrangement joins TRBV13 to TRBJ2-3; a weak D match, TRBD1 (5 bases). Germline V gene data show CDR1 as PRHDT and CDR2 as FYEKMQ (reference sequence). Trimming shortened V by 5 bases and J by 2 bases, and 11 bases separated the two germline ends. The CDR3 totals 14 residues. CDR3 amino acids: CASSHPGYTDTQYF. In DNA form, the CDR3 reads TGTGCCAGCAGCCACCCAGGGTACACAGATACGCAGTATTTT.

A few counts support this clonotype. The rearrangement links TRBV18 to TRBJ2-4; 12 bases are a match to TRBD2. Germline trimming cut 3 bases from V and 8 bases from J; bases unmatched to any gene: 8. This CDR3 is 16 amino acids long. Germline lookup yields CDR1 KGHSH and CDR2 LQKENI. CDR3 nucleotides: TGTGCCAGCTCACCTGGAGGGACTAGCGGGTTTGACATTCAGTACTTC. Translated: CASSPGGTSGFDIQYF.

The rearrangement joins TRBV6-5 to TRBJ1-1, with D tentatively TRBD1 (5 bases). Germline V gene lookup returns CDR1 MNHEY and CDR2 SVGAGI. This CDR3 is built from 11 residues. Trimming stripped 8 bases from V and 6 bases from J, with 10 bases between. Here the CDR3 reads CASGWGPEAFF. The CDR3 nucleotides are TGTGCCAGCGGGTGGGGACCTGAAGCTTTCTTT.

The chain employs TRBV20-1 and TRBJ1-1; D uncertain. There are 13 residues in the CDR3. Germline CDR1 DFQATT, CDR2 SNEGSKA (reference sequence). V was trimmed by 3 bases and J by 7 bases, leaving 15 bases between them. The CDR3 DNA reads as TGCAGTGCTAGTCCAGGCAATGATGGTGAAGCTTTCTTT. Translated, it gives CSASPGNDGEAFF.

This clonotype was found once. This sequence joins TRBV7-9 and TRBJ1-6; D not resolved. CDR3 length: 14 residues. Germline V lookup: CDR1 SEHNR, CDR2 FQNEAQ (reference sequence). Trimming left V 3 bases short and J 9 bases short, with 12 bases between. The CDR3 protein is CASSFLGSSSPLHF. CDR3 DNA sequence: TGTGCCAGCAGCTTCTTGGGGAGCAGTTCACCCCTCCACTTT.

The chain has TRBV14 and TRBJ2-2; 9 bases match TRBD1. V was pared by 4 bases and J by 6 bases, with 6 bases of the junction left unmatched. CDR1 is SGHDN, CDR2 FVKESK, per germline. The CDR3 length is 15 residues. CDR3 sequence (DNA): TGTGCCAGCAGCCGCACAGGGGGCTTGGCCGGGGAGCTGTTTTTT. Translating it yields CASSRTGGLAGELFF. Full variable domain (rest looked up from reference TRBV14 and TRBJ2-2): EAGVTQFPSHSVIEKGQTVTLRCDPISGHDNLYWYRRVMGKEIKFLLHFVKESKQDESGMPNNRFLAERTGGTYSTLKVQPAELEDSGVYFCASSRTGGLAGELFFGEGSRLTVL.

In its sample, this clonotype was seen a few times. The chain carries TRBV12-3 or TRBV12-4 and TRBJ2-3; either TRBD1 or TRBD2 may supply D (5 bases each). This CDR3 comprises 14 residues. Trimming cost V 3 bases and J 6 bases, with 13 bases left between them. The CDR3 spells CASSFTGTYDTQYF. In DNA form, the CDR3 reads TGTGCCAGCAGTTTCACCGGGACCTACGATACGCAGTATTTT.

The sample holds a few counts of this clonotype. This chain joins TRBV20-1 and TRBJ1-1; maybe TRBD1 (5 bases). CDR1 is DFQATT, CDR2 SNEGSKA, per germline (reference sequence). Trimming removed 6 bases from V and 2 bases from J, with 16 bases in between. The length of the CDR3 is 14 residues. The CDR3, as DNA: TGCAGTGCGCCGGCGGAAGGGGATAACACTGAAGCTTTCTTT. Translating it yields CSAPAEGDNTEAFF.

This clonotype has ten or more counts. This sequence joins TRBV10-3 and TRBJ2-7; D is uncertain. Germline-derived CDR1 and CDR2 are ENHRY and SYGVKD. The V end was cut by 3 bases, the J end by 2 bases, with 11 bases between. The CDR3 covers 14 residues. Written as DNA, the CDR3 is TGTGCCATCAGTGATGGTCTGGGGACCTACGAGCAGTACGTC. This gives the protein CAISDGLGTYEQYV.